These T cell receptor beta chains were read from a single sample in a study of blood T cell repertoires in COVID-19. The protocol was immunoSEQ multiplex PCR, while the TCRdb copy is restricted to in-frame clones and leaves out a portion. The data hold 200,000 to 250,000 clones, with 85% observed a single time. The source material was peripheral blood. These receptors were obtained from a woman in her 70s with COVID-19, enrolled during active disease. Both conserved end residues are part of each CDR3. Each record gives: J gene, D gene, clone size, V gene, CDR3 protein, CDR3 DNA. The D gene is left open where the match is weak. Expanded clones are given a class, and other clones once, few, many or no size at all.

TRBJ1-1,-,-,TRBV19,CASSTGGSAEAFF,TGTGCCAGTAGCACGGGGGGTTCCGCTGAAGCTTTCTTT
TRBJ2-7,-,-,TRBV5-5,CASSFVAGATYEQYF,TGTGCCAGCAGCTTTGTCGCGGGGGCGACCTACGAGCAGTACTTC
TRBJ2-2,TRBD2,-,TRBV27,CASSLRTSGAGELFF,TGTGCCAGCAGTTTACGGACTAGCGGGGCCGGGGAGCTGTTTTTT
TRBJ1-2,-,-,TRBV14,CASSQDLRGPAF,TGTGCCAGCAGCCAAGATCTCAGGGGTCCCGCCTTC
TRBJ2-3,-,-,TRBV11-3,CASSLNSDTQYF,TGTGCCAGCAGCTTAAACTCAGATACGCAGTATTTT
TRBJ1-4,-,-,TRBV4-3,CASSQERGEKLFF,TGCGCCAGCAGCCAAGAAAGGGGTGAAAAACTGTTTTTT
TRBJ2-5,-,-,TRBV11-3,CASSISTGRQQETQYF,TGTGCCAGCAGCATATCGACAGGACGCCAACAAGAGACCCAGTACTTC
TRBJ1-5,-,once,TRBV15,CATSRVQGKGNQPQHF,TGTGCCACCAGCAGAGTACAGGGAAAAGGAAATCAGCCCCAGCATTTT
TRBJ2-3,TRBD2,-,TRBV18,CASSPVRTSGKGDTQYF,TGTGCCAGCTCACCAGTGCGGACTAGCGGGAAGGGGGATACGCAGTATTTT
TRBJ1-1,-,-,TRBV13,CASSPSGTLNTEAFF,TGTGCCAGCAGCCCCTCCGGGACATTGAACACTGAAGCTTTCTTT